This paragraph covers one TCR beta chain sequence. The data were obtained in a study of shared clonotypes between healthy human individuals. PCR replicates from unsorted PBMC used roughly 300 ng DNA, and this amount was about 33,000 T cell genomes. Profiled with immunoSEQ multiplex PCR; TCRdb holds only in-frame clones, not every one. In the table there are about 520,000 clones, around 73% of which are singletons. V was shortened by 7 bases and J by 4 bases, with 16 bases between the two germline ends. CDR1 is MDHEN and CDR2 is SYDVKM in the germline V gene. This CDR3 comprises 14 residues. Every donor, a Caucasian adult, lived in Nashville, Tennessee.

The sample consisted of PBMCs. The chain has TRBV28 and TRBJ1-1; D is perhaps TRBD1 (5 bases). The sequence came from a woman in her thirties or forties in good health. Some clones in this sample may be carry-over from other donors' samples. In DNA form, the CDR3 reads TGTGCCAGCACCCAACACGGCCAGGGCACTGAAGCTTTCTTT. This codes for CASTQHGQGTEAFF. Using reference TRBV28 and TRBJ1-1 for the parts outside the CDR3, the full variable domain is DVKVTQSSRYLVKRTGEKVFLECVQDMDHENMFWYRQDPGLGLRLIYFSYDVKMKEKGDIPEGYSVSREKKERFSLILESASTNQTSMYLCASTQHGQGTEAFFGQGTRLTVV.